The rows below give T cell receptor beta chains drawn from one sample of a study of T cells in Graves' hyperthyroidism and ophthalmopathy. TCRdb fed the multiplex PCR reads into MiXCR, producing one record per CDR3 protein. This sample has around 350,000 distinct CDR3 sequences, with 20% to 25% found just once. Sequenced sample: blood. These receptors were collected from a middle-aged man with Graves' hyperthyroidism. The CDR3 runs from the conserved cysteine through the conserved F or W. The D gene is left open where the match is weak. A clone size is listed for some rows: how often the clone was seen (once, few, many), or a class if it is expanded.

D gene	V gene	J gene	clone size	CDR3 DNA	CDR3 protein
-	TRBV24-1	TRBJ2-1	few	TGTGCCACCAGTGATTCCCGGGCCTCCACCTACAATGAGCAGTTCTTC	CATSDSRASTYNEQFF
-	TRBV11-2	TRBJ2-1	-	TGCGCCAGCAGCCAAGAAGGGTCAGGGGGGGTAAATGAGCAGTTCTTC	CASSQEGSGGVNEQFF
TRBD2	TRBV6-2/TRBV6-3	TRBJ2-1	few	TGTGCCAGCCGCCGGGAAGGGACTAGATACTACAATGAGCAGTTCTTC	CASRREGTRYYNEQFF
-	TRBV28	TRBJ2-6	many	TGTGCCAGCAGTTTTAGGAACTCTGGGGCCAACGTCCTGACTTTC	CASSFRNSGANVLTF
TRBD1	TRBV7-2	TRBJ2-1	many	TGTGCCAGCAGCTTAGTGGGACAGGCTAGCAATGAGCAGTTCTTC	CASSLVGQASNEQFF
-	TRBV3-1	TRBJ2-1	many	TGTGCCAGCAGCCAAGCGGCAGACAATGAGCAGTTCTTC	CASSQAADNEQFF
-	TRBV19	TRBJ2-5	-	TGTGCCAGTAGTATTAGGCATCAATCCTCGTACCAAGAGACCCAGTACTTC	CASSIRHQSSYQETQYF
-	TRBV12-3/TRBV12-4	TRBJ1-1	many	TGTGCCAGCAGGGCAGGGGTGGCGAACACTGAAGCTTTCTTT	CASRAGVANTEAFF
-	TRBV9	TRBJ1-2	-	TGTGCCAGCAGCGTAAATGCCTACAGGGAACGGGATGGCTACACCTTC	CASSVNAYRERDGYTF
TRBD1	TRBV2	TRBJ2-3	few	TGTGCCAGCGGGTGGGGACAGACCACAGATACGCAGTATTTT	CASGWGQTTDTQYF
-	TRBV20-1	TRBJ2-1	-	TGCAGTGCCCCGCCCGGGACCGAGGCCTACAATGAGCAGTTCTTC	CSAPPGTEAYNEQFF
-	TRBV2	TRBJ2-7	many	TGTGCCAGCAGAGGGGTCTACGAGCAGTACTTC	CASRGVYEQYF
-	TRBV3-1	TRBJ1-5	few	TGTGCCAGCAGCCAAGTTAATCTTTTTTCGTCGAGTCAGCCCCAGCATTTT	CASSQVNLFSSSQPQHF
-	TRBV28	TRBJ1-6	-	TGTGCCAGCACCTCATACAGGGAAAGTTCACCCCTCCACTTT	CASTSYRESSPLHF
TRBD1	TRBV29-1	TRBJ1-2	-	TGCAGCGATCGGACAGGCTCCGGTTATGGCTACACCTTC	CSDRTGSGYGYTF